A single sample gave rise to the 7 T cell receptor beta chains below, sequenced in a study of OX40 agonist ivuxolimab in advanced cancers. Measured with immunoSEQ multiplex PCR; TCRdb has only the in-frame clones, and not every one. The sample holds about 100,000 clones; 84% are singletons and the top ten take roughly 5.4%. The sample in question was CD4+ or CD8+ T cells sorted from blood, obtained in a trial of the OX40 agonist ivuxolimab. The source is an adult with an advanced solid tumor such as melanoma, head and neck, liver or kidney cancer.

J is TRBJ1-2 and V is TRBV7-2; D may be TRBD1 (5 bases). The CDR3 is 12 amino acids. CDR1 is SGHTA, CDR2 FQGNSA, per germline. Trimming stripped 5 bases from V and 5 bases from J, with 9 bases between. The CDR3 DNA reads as TGTGCCAGCAGCCCGGACACTTATGGCTACACCTTC. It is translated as CASSPDTYGYTF.

CDR3 sequence: CASSSGQGRAYEQYF. CDR3 in DNA: TGTGCCAGCAGCTCAGGACAGGGAAGGGCGTACGAGCAGTACTTC. The chain recombines TRBV7-2 with TRBJ2-7; 8 positions match TRBD1. This CDR3 is 15 amino acids long. CDR1 is SGHTA, CDR2 FQGNSA, per germline. V gave up 4 bases and J gave up 4 bases; unmatched junction bases: 9.

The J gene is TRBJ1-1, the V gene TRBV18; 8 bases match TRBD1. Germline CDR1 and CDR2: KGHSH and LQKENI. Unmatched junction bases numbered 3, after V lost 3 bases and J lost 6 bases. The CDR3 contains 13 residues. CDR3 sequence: CASSPNRGSEAFF. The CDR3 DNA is TGTGCCAGCTCACCCAACAGGGGGTCTGAAGCTTTCTTT.

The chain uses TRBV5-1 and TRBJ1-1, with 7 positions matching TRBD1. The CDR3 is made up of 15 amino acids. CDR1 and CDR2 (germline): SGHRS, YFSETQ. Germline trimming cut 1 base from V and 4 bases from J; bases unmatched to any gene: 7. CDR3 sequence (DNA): TGCGCCAGCAGCTTGAATACAGGGGAGGGCACTGAAGCTTTCTTT. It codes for CASSLNTGEGTEAFF.

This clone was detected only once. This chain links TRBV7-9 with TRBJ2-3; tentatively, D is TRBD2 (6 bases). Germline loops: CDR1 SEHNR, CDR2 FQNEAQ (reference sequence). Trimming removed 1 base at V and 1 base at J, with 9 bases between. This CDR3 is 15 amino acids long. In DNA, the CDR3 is TGTGCCAGCAGCTTAGGCGGGGTGGGCACAGATACGCAGTATTTT. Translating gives CASSLGGVGTDTQYF.

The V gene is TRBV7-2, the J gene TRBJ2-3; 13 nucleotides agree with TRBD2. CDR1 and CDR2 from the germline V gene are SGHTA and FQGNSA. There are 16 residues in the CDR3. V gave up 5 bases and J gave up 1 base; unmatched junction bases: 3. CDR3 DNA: TGTGCCAGCAGCCCCACTAGCGGGAGGGGCACAGATACGCAGTATTTT. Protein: CASSPTSGRGTDTQYF.

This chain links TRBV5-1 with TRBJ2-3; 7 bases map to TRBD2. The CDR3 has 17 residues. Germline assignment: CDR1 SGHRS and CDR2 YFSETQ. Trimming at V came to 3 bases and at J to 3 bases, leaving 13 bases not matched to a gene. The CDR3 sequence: CASSSPDYGGSTDTQYF. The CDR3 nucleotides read TGCGCCAGCAGCTCCCCGGACTACGGGGGGTCGACAGATACGCAGTATTTT.